The 2 T cell receptor beta chains reported below all come from one sample, sequenced in a study of tumor-infiltrating lymphocytes in primary liver carcinoma. Taking about 19-31 mg of unsorted bulk tissue, the authors co-extracted RNA and DNA. Reverse transcription of approximately 520 ng total RNA with a constant-region primer produced TCR beta cDNA. Three nested multiplex PCR rounds, a slightly modified ARM-PCR, produced the libraries for TCR beta. Forward primers for TRBV1-TRBV30 and a C-beta reverse primer served the first two PCR rounds, at approximately 10 cycles each. Via MiXCR, TCRdb re-called the multiplex PCR reads, giving one row per CDR3 protein. The data contain 95,000 to 150,000 distinct CDR3 sequences, around 64% of them seen just once; the ten biggest clones take up around 8.2%. The material sequenced was liver tumor tissue from sampling region 3. The sample's subset: tumor region T3, left-lateral pole. The receptors were sampled from a woman in her sixties with primary liver carcinoma and hepatitis B virus infection.

The chain combines TRBV11-2 with TRBJ2-7; D not certain. The CDR3 has 12 amino acids. Germline V gene data show CDR1 as SGHAT and CDR2 as FQNNGV. The ends were cut back, 5 bases at V and 12 bases at J, with 17 bases in the middle. CDR3 protein: CASSQLGRARYF. The CDR3 nucleotides are TGTGCCAGCAGCCAACTCGGACGGGCGCGGTACTTC.

This clonotype was recorded at least ten times. The chain employs TRBV6-5 and TRBJ2-3; 11 positions agree with TRBD2. V shed 2 bases, J shed 6 bases, and the junction held 7 bases outside the gene matches. The germline V gene has CDR1 MNHEY and CDR2 SVGAGI. The CDR3 is made up of 16 amino acids. CDR3 nucleotides: TGTGCCAGCAGTTACCGGGGACTAGCGGCCAGGGATACGCAGTATTTT. Residues: CASSYRGLAARDTQYF.